Reported below is one TCR beta chain. Its antigen is undetermined. The method was immunoSEQ multiplex PCR; TCRdb's version includes in-frame clones alone and lacks a portion of them. There are approximately 65,000 clones in the sample; roughly nine tenths occur only once, and 1.1% lies in the top ten. Peripheral blood came from all dose cohorts at three timepoints. The data were taken from a study of OX40 agonist ivuxolimab in advanced cancers. Study-wide background: Enrolled patients in dose escalation had cancers that were hepatocellular carcinoma, melanoma, renal cell or head and neck cancer.

Findings and limits, study-wide: Also present in some nonresponders was a low level of normalized T-cell clonal expansion.

CDR3 length equals 15 residues. Germline loops: CDR1 SGHTA, CDR2 FQGNSA. V gave up 1 base and J gave up 2 bases; unmatched junction bases: 5. The sample here was CD4+ or CD8+ T cells sorted from blood, taken in a trial of the OX40 agonist ivuxolimab. This chain connects TRBV7-2 to TRBJ2-7, with 7 bases aligning to TRBD1. The clonotype originates from an adult with an advanced solid tumor such as melanoma, head and neck, liver or kidney cancer. The CDR3 region is CASSLGTGPAYEQYF. DNA of the CDR3: TGTGCCAGCAGCTTAGGGACAGGTCCAGCCTACGAGCAGTACTTC.